Given below is one T cell receptor (beta chain) in context. Its specific antigen is unknown. The germline gene is not matched at one end of the junction; a read error may be the cause. This sample was taken from a study of CD8+CD57+ T cells in acquired aplastic anemia (dated by TCRdb to 2016 to 2019). Regarding the complete study: On average, sorted CD4+ and CD8+ cells yielded around 3.5 ug of extracted DNA, with a range of about 0.18 to 30 ug. Healthy donor samples averaged approximately 10 million reads for CD4+ and around 12 million for CD8+ cells.

The study deep-sequenced TCR repertoires of sorted CD4+ and CD8+ blood T cells from severe aplastic anemia patients and healthy subjects. Ficoll-Paque density gradient centrifugation was used to isolate peripheral blood mononuclear cells. CD4+ and CD8+ T cells were sorted by FACS or magnetic beads before DNA extraction. Genomic DNA was used as template for profiling of TCR beta VDJ combinations and CDR3 sequences. TCR repertoire sequencing was run on an Illumina HiSeq 2000. In the authors' own workflow: Repertoires were assessed using TRBV/TRBJ rearrangement plots, CDR3 size and DJ length profiles, and Simpson's diversity index. Whichever DNA sequence was most abundant in the deep sequencing data was defined as the immunodominant clone. CDR3 amino acid sequences were screened for sharing across subjects and compared with published repertoires and the VDJdb database. TCRdb trimmed public reads at Q25 via fastp, called clones via MiXCR and kept in-frame beta chains. When rows share a CDR3 protein, they turn into one entry using the most common DNA and genes. The authors' filters were not applied to this entry. This sample lists about 400,000 distinct CDR3 sequences; around 68% were detected once. Jointly, the top ten make up 4% of the sample.

The paper as a whole reports these results and caveats: Patients and healthy controls showed no significant difference in CD8+ Simpson's diversity (P=0.060). Twenty-nine CD8+ CDR3 sequences were shared between patients and controls but appeared highly expressed in patients and within their immunodominant clones.

The germline V gene (reference sequence) specifies SEHNR as CDR1 and FQNEAQ as CDR2. Taken from cysteine to phenylalanine, the CDR3 has 16 residues. Only the CDR3 DNA stays, 48 bases, in frame from base 1. Sequences were obtained from sorted CD4+, CD8+, or CD8+CD57+ T cells (not recorded which) from PBMCs. The chain is made from TRBV7-9 and TRBJ1-6, with TRBD1 tentatively as D gene (6 bases match). This sequence was found in a human donor in good health, serving as a control. In nucleotides, the sequence is TGTGCCAGCAGCCCCAGCGGTGGGACAAATAATTCGCCCCTCCACTTT. Translated, this gives CASSPSGGTNNSPLHF.